Listed below are T cell receptor beta chains from one sample, sequenced in a study of T cells in Graves' hyperthyroidism and ophthalmopathy. TCRdb analysed the multiplex PCR reads with MiXCR anew, one entry per CDR3 protein. The data contain under 350,000 distinct CDR3 sequences, about 13% of them singletons. The sequenced material came from blood. The receptors come from a woman aged 35 to 49 with Graves' hyperthyroidism. Both conserved end residues are part of each CDR3. Each record gives: J gene, D gene, clone size, V gene, CDR3 DNA, CDR3 protein. The D gene is left open where the match is weak. Part of the rows lack a size; the others show once, few, many or a class for expanded clones.

>TRBJ1-4|TRBD1|few|TRBV28
TGTGCCAGCCGGAGTACAGGGGAAGAAAAACTGTTTTTT
CASRSTGEEKLFF
>TRBJ2-2|TRBD2|.|TRBV3-1
TGTGCCAGCAGCCATACTAGCGGGACGGAGAACACCGGGGAGCTGTTTTTT
CASSHTSGTENTGELFF
>TRBJ1-5|.|many|TRBV28
TGTGCCAGCAGTTTAGCGGGTCCTAATCAGCCCCAGCATTTT
CASSLAGPNQPQHF
>TRBJ2-5|TRBD1|many|TRBV7-8
TGTGCCAGCAGCTTAGTCGGTGGGTCCGGGACAGAGTACTTC
CASSLVGGSGTEYF
>TRBJ2-2|TRBD2|many|TRBV20-1
TGCAGTGCTACCAGGACTAGCGGAACCGGGGAGCTGTTTTTT
CSATRTSGTGELFF
>TRBJ2-3|.|many|TRBV5-1
TGCGCCAGCAGCTTGGGGACTTCGGGGAAAGATACGCAGTATTTT
CASSLGTSGKDTQYF
>TRBJ2-2|TRBD2|many|TRBV11-3
TGTGCCAGCAGCTTAAGGATAGCGGGAATGGGGGAGCTGTTTTTT
CASSLRIAGMGELFF
>TRBJ1-4|.|.|TRBV20-1
TGCAGTGCAGGAGGGGGGGCCCTATCAACTAATGAAAAACTGTTTTTT
CSAGGGALSTNEKLFF
>TRBJ2-7|.|many|TRBV28
TGTGCCAGCAGTTTAATCTCCTACGAGCAGTACTTC
CASSLISYEQYF
>TRBJ1-1|.|many|TRBV12-3/TRBV12-4
TGTGCCAGCAGTTCCACCCCCGGGGGCACTGAAGCTTTCTTT
CASSSTPGGTEAFF
>TRBJ1-1|.|many|TRBV6-5
TGTGCCAGCAGTTACACCGGGGGAGCGAACACTGAAGCTTTCTTT
CASSYTGGANTEAFF
>TRBJ2-2|TRBD1|many|TRBV3-1
TGTGCCAGCAGCCCGACAGGGAGTACCGGGGAGCTGTTTTTT
CASSPTGSTGELFF
>TRBJ1-4|.|.|TRBV3-1
TGTGCCAGCAAAAACTTCGGGGGTTCTAATGAAAAACTGTTTTTT
CASKNFGGSNEKLFF
>TRBJ2-5|.|many|TRBV30
TGTGCCTGGAGTCTCCTCGCGGCGTCGACACAGTACTTC
CAWSLLAASTQYF
>TRBJ2-7|TRBD1|few|TRBV5-4
TGTGCCAGCAGCTACCCAGGACAGGGAAAATCCCCCTACGAGCAGTACTTC
CASSYPGQGKSPYEQYF
>TRBJ2-2|TRBD2|many|TRBV5-8
TGTGCCAGCAGCTTCGCTCCGGGACTAAACACCGGGGAGCTGTTTTTT
CASSFAPGLNTGELFF
>TRBJ2-1|TRBD1|many|TRBV12-3/TRBV12-4
TGTGCCAGCACCACTGAGGGACAGGGCTACAATGAGCAGTTCTTC
CASTTEGQGYNEQFF
>TRBJ1-1|.|many|TRBV28
TGTGCCAGCAGCCGACATGTCCCGAGGGACACTGAAGCTTTCTTT
CASSRHVPRDTEAFF
>TRBJ2-3|TRBD2|.|TRBV9
TGTGCCAGCAGCGACCCCGTTAGCGGGAGAATAGATACGCAGTATTTT
CASSDPVSGRIDTQYF
>TRBJ2-3|.|few|TRBV10-3
TGTGCCATCAGAAGTAACTCCGGGACAGATACGCAGTATTTT
CAIRSNSGTDTQYF